This T cell receptor (beta chain) was recorded in a study of vaccination effects on CD4 cells after COVID-19. Viral peptide pools were used in the ViraFEST assay to expand antigen-specific CD4+ T cells, and sequencing came afterward. With about 9 days of culture completed, CD4+ T cells were isolated. Participants were given two doses of BNT162b2 or mRNA-1273 vaccine. None of the vaccinated had previously contracted SARS-CoV-2, and their nucleocapsid antibodies tested negative. Of note for this clone: Antigen unknown.

Using immunoSEQ multiplex PCR, the repertoire was profiled, and TCRdb retains in-frame clones only, with some absent. The sample consists of roughly 32,000 clones, under 75% of them appearing once. The sequencing here drew on CD4+ T cells from PBMCs cultured with HCoV-229E spike peptides, taken after COVID-19 vaccination. This receptor was obtained from a human donor who received a COVID-19 vaccine.

The CDR3 here is CASSPGLNEQFF. CDR3 in DNA: TGCGCCAGCAGCCCGGGACTAAATGAGCAGTTCTTC. V is TRBV5-1 and J is TRBJ2-1; 7 positions agree with TRBD2. The germline CDR1 and CDR2 sequences are SGHRS and YFSETQ. This CDR3 is built from 12 residues. J was trimmed by 7 bases and V by 4 bases; bases with no gene match: 2.